This section outlines one T cell receptor beta chain sequence together with its context. Its cognate antigen is unknown. Reverse transcribing all isolated RNA meant expressed TCRB transcripts were sequenced. The read count averaged about 3.57 million across naive, central memory and regulatory T cell samples. The table came from immunoSEQ multiplex PCR; TCRdb's copy has only in-frame clones and leaves some out. Among hundreds of thousands of clones, over 25% were seen once, and the ten largest hold roughly 0.066%. This sample is drawn from a study of beta chain features in type 1 diabetes. Broader study findings: Whether HLA type influences TCRB rearrangement remained unresolved here.

This TCR came from a young man in good health. The specimen was naive CD4+ T cells from blood.

The CDR3 DNA follows: TGTGCCAGCAGCCGCGCAACCACGGGAGGGAAGGGCTACACCTTC. It specifies CASSRATTGGKGYTF. The V call is TRBV5-8, the J call TRBJ1-2; the D is unclear. Germline values: CDR1 SGHTS, CDR2 YDEGEE. The CDR3 covers 15 residues. The V end was cut by 4 bases, the J end by 8 bases, with 21 bases between. The variable domain in full, with the rest retrieved from reference TRBV5-8 and TRBJ1-2, is EAGVTQSPTHLIKTRGQQATLRCSPISGHTSVYWYQQALGLGLQFLLWYDEGEERNRGNFPPRFSGRQFPNYSSELNVNALELEDSALYLCASSRATTGGKGYTFGSGTRLTVV.